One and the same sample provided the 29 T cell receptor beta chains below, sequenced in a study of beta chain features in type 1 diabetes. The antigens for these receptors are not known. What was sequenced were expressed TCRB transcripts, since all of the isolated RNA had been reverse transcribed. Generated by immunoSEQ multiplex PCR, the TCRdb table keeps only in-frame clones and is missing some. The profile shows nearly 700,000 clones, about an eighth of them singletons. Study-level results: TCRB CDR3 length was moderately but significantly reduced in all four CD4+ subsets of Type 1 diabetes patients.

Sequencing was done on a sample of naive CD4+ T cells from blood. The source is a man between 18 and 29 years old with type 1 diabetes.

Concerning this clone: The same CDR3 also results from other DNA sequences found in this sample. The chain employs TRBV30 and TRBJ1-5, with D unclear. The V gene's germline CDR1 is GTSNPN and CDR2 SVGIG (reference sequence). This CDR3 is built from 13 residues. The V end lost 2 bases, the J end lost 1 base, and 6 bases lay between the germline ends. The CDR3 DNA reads TGTGCCTGGAGTCTGGACAGCAATCAGCCCCAGCATTTT. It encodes CAWSLDSNQPQHF.

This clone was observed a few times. The CDR3 is CASSKGGGELDSPLHF. The CDR3 nucleotides are TGTGCCAGCAGCAAGGGAGGGGGGGAGTTGGATTCACCCCTCCACTTT. The chain has TRBV5-4 and TRBJ1-6, with D perhaps TRBD1 (6 bases). Germline CDR1 SGHNT, CDR2 YYREEE (reference sequence). V shed 4 bases and J shed 8 bases, with 19 bases lying between them. The CDR3 covers 16 residues.

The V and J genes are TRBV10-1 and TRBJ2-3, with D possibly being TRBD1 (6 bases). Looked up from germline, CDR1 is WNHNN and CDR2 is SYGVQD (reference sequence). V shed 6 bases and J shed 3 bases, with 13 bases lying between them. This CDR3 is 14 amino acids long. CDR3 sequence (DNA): TGCGCCAGCAGCGACAGGCGTCGGACAGATACGCAGTATTTT. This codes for CASSDRRRTDTQYF.

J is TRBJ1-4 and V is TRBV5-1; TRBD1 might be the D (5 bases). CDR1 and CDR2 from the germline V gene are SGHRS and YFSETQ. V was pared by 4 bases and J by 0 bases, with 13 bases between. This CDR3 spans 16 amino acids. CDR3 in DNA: TGCGCCAGCAGCCTCGGACACGCCACAACTAATGAAAAACTGTTTTTT. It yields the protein CASSLGHATTNEKLFF.

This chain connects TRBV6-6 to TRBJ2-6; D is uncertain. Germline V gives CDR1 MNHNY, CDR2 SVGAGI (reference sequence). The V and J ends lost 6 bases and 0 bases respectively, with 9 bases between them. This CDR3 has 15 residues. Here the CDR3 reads CASSRPFSGANVLTF. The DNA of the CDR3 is TGTGCCAGCAGCAGACCTTTCTCTGGGGCCAACGTCCTGACTTTC.

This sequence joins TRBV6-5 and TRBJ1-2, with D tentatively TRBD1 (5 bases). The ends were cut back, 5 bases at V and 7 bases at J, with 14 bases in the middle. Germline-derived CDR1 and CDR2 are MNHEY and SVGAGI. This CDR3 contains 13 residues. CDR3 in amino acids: CASSHGHAGGYTF. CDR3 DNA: TGTGCCAGCAGTCATGGACATGCCGGTGGCTACACCTTC.

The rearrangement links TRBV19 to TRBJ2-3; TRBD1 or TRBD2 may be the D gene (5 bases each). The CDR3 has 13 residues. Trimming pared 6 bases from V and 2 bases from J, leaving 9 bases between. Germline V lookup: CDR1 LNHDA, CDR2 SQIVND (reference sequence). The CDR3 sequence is CASRRDHTDTQYF. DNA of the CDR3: TGTGCCAGTAGAAGGGACCACACAGATACGCAGTATTTT.

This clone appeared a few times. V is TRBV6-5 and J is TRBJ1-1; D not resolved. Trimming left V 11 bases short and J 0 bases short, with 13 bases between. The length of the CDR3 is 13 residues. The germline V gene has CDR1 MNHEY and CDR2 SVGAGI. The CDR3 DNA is TGTGCCGCGAGAGGGCCCTTGAACACTGAAGCTTTCTTT. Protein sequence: CAARGPLNTEAFF.

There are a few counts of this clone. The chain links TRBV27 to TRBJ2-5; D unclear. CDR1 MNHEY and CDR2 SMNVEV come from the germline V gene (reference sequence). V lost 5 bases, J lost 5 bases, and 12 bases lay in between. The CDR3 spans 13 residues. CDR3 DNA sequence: TGTGCCAGCAGTCCTTGGCAGCGCGAGACCCAGTACTTC. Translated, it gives CASSPWQRETQYF.

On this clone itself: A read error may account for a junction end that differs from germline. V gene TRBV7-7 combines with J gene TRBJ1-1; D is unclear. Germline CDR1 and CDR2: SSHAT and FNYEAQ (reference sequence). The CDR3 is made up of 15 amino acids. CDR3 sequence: CASSPGPNLNTEAFF. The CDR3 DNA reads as TGTGCTAGCAGCCCCGGACCGAATCTGAACACTGAAGCTTTCTTT.

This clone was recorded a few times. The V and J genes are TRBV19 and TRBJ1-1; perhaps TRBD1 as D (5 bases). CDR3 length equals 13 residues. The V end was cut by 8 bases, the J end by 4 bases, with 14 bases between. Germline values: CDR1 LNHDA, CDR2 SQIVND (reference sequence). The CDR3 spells CASSEGFSTEAFF. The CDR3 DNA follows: TGTGCCAGTTCCGAGGGGTTTAGCACTGAAGCTTTCTTT.

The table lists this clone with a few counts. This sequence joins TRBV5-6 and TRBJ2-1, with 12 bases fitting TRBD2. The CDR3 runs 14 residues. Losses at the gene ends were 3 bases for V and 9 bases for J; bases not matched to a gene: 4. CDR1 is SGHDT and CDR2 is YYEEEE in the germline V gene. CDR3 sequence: CASSWTSGETEQFF. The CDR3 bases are TGTGCCAGCAGCTGGACTAGCGGGGAAACTGAGCAGTTCTTC.

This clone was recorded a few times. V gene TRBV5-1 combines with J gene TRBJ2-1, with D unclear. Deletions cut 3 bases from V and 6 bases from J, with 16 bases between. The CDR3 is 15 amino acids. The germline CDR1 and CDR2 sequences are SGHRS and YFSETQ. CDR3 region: CASSSGNTAVNEQFF. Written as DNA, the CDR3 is TGCGCCAGCAGCTCCGGAAATACAGCCGTCAATGAGCAGTTCTTC.

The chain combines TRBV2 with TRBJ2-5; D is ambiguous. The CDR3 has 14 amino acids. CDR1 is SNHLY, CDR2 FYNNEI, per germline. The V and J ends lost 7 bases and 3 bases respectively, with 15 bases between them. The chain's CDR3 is CASIHEVGEETQYF. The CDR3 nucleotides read TGTGCCAGCATCCACGAGGTTGGGGAAGAGACCCAGTACTTC.

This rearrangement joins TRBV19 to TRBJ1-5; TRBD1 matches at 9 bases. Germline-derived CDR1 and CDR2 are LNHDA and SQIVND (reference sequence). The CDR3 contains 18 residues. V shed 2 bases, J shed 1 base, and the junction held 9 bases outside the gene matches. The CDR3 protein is CASSIPGQGLRSNQPQHF. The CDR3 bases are TGTGCCAGTAGTATACCGGGACAGGGACTGCGGAGCAATCAGCCCCAGCATTTT. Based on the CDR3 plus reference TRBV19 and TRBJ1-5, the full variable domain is DGGITQSPKYLFRKEGQNVTLSCEQNLNHDAMYWYRQDPGQGLRLIYYSQIVNDFQKGDIAEGYSVSREKKESFPLTVTSAQKNPTAFYLCASSIPGQGLRSNQPQHFGDGTRLSIL.

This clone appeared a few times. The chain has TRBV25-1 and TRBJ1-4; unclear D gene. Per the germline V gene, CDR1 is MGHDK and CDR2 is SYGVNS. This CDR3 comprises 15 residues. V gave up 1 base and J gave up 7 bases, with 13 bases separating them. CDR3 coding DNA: TGTGCCAGCAGTGAATCACATGGACTGGGTGAAAAACTGTTTTTT. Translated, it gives CASSESHGLGEKLFF.

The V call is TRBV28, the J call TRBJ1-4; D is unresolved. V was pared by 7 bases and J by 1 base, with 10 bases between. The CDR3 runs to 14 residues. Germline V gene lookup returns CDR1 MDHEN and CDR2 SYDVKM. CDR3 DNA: TGTGCCAGCACTCCGGGGAGAACTAATGAAAAACTGTTTTTT. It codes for CASTPGRTNEKLFF.

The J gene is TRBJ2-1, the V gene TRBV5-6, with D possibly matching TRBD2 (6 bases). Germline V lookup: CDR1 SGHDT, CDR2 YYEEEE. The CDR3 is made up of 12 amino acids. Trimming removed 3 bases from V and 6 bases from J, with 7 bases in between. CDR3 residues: CASSWRGNEQFF. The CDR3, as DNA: TGTGCCAGCAGCTGGAGGGGCAATGAGCAGTTCTTC.

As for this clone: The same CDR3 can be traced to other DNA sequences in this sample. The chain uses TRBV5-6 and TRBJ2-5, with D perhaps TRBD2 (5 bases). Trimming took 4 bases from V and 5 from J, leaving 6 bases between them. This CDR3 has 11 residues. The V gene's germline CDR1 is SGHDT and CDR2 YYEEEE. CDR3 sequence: CASSRGETQYF. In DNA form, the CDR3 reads TGTGCCAGCAGCCGAGGGGAGACCCAGTACTTC.

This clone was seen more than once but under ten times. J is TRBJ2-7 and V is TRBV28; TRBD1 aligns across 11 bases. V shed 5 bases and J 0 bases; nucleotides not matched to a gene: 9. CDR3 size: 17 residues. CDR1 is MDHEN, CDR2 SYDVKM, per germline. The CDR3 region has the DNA TGTGCCAGCAGTACCGGACAGGGGGCACCGAGCTCCTACGAGCAGTACTTC. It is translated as CASSTGQGAPSSYEQYF.

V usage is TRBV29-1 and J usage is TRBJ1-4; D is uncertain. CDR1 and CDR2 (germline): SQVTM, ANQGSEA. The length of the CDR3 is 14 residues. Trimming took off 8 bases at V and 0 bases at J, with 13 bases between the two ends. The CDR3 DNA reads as TGCAGCATCAAGACCGGGGCAACTAATGAAAAACTGTTTTTT. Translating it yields CSIKTGATNEKLFF. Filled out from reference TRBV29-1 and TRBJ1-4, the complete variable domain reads SAVISQKPSRDICQRGTSLTIQCQVDSQVTMMFWYRQQPGQSLTLIATANQGSEATYESGFVIDKFPISRPNLTFSTLTVSNMSPEDSSIYLCSIKTGATNEKLFFGSGTQLSVL.

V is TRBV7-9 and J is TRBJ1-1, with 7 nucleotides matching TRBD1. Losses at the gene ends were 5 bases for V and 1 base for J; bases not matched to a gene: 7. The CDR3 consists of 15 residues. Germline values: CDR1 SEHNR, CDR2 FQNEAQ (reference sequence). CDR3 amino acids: CASSSRDSQNTEAFF. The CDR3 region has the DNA TGTGCCAGCAGCAGCCGGGACAGCCAGAACACTGAAGCTTTCTTT.

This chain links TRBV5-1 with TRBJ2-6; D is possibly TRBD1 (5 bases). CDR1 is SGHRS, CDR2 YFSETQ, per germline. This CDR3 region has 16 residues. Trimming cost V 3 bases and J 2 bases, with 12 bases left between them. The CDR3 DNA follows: TGCGCCAGCAGCTCATCCAAAGGGGCTGGGGCCAACGTCCTGACTTTC. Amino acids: CASSSSKGAGANVLTF.

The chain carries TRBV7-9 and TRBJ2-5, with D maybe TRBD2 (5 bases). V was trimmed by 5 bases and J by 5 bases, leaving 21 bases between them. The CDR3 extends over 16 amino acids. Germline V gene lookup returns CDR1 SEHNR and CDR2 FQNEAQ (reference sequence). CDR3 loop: CASSPPLSGRRETQYF. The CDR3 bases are TGTGCCAGCAGCCCCCCTCTCAGCGGTCGGAGGGAGACCCAGTACTTC. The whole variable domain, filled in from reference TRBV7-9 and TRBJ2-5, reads DTGVSQNPRHKITKRGQNVTFRCDPISEHNRLYWYRQTLGQGPEFLTYFQNEAQLEKSRLLSDRFSAERPKGSFSTLEIQRTEQGDSAMYLCASSPPLSGRRETQYFGPGTRLLVL.

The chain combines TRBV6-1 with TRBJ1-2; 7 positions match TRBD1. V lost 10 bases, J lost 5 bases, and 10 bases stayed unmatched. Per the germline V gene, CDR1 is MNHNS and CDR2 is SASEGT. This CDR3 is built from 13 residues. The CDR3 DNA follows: TGTGCCACCGTGTGGGACAGATCTTATGGCTACACCTTC. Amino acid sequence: CATVWDRSYGYTF.

CDR3 coding DNA: TGCGCCAGCAGCCCTGGGACTAGCGGGCTCACAGATACGCAGTATTTT. Translation gives CASSPGTSGLTDTQYF. The V and J genes are TRBV5-1 and TRBJ2-3, with TRBD2 identical over 12 bases. In germline, CDR1 is SGHRS, CDR2 YFSETQ. With V trimmed by 4 bases and J by 2 bases, 5 bases remained unmatched. CDR3 length: 16 residues.

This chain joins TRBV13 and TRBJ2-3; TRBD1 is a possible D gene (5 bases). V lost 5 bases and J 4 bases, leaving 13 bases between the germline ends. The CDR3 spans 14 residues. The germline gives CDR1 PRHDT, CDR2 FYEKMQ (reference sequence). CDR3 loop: CASSPSTEADTQYF. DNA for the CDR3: TGTGCCAGCAGCCCATCGACAGAAGCAGATACGCAGTATTTT.

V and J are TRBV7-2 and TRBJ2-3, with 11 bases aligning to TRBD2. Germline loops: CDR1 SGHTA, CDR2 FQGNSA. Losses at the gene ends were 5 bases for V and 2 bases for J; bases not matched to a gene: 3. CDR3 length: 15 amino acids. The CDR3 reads CASSKLAGVTDTQYF. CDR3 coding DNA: TGTGCCAGCAGCAAACTAGCGGGGGTCACAGATACGCAGTATTTT.

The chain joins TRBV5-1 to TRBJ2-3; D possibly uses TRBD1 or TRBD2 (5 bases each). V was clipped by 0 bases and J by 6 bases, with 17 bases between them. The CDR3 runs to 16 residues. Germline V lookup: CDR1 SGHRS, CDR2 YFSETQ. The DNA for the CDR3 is TGCGCCAGCAGCTTGGTTTGGGACCTCCCAGGGGATACGCAGTATTTT. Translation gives CASSLVWDLPGDTQYF.